These T cell receptor beta chains were read from a single sample in a study of T cells in Graves' hyperthyroidism and ophthalmopathy. Each CDR3 protein gets one entry after TCRdb re-called the multiplex PCR reads with MiXCR. Of around 300,000 distinct CDR3 sequences in the sample, 12% to 15% are singletons; the top ten hold 30%. Sequenced material: blood. The receptors were gathered from a woman aged 50 to 60 with Graves' hyperthyroidism that later progressed to Graves' ophthalmopathy. Each CDR3 is given with its conserved first and last residue. A D gene is named only where the DNA matches it firmly. The listing skips clone size in some rows; elsewhere it reads once, few, many or a size class.

TRBJ2-5 - TRBV28 TRBD1 CASSKPGQGRLGETQYF TGTGCCAGCAGTAAGCCGGGACAGGGTCGTCTTGGAGAGACCCAGTACTTC
TRBJ1-4 few TRBV5-8 TRBD1 CASRPGSWGTGAEKLFF TGTGCCAGCAGACCGGGATCTTGGGGGACAGGGGCTGAAAAACTGTTTTTT
TRBJ1-1 - TRBV5-4 TRBD1 CASSRGQGVGEAFF TGTGCCAGCAGCCGGGGACAGGGCGTGGGTGAAGCTTTCTTT
TRBJ2-7 many TRBV29-1 TRBD2 CSVRGALAGGEQYF TGCAGCGTAAGAGGAGCACTAGCGGGTGGCGAGCAGTACTTC
TRBJ1-2 many TRBV28 - CASSVGDYGYTF TGTGCCAGCAGTGTAGGGGACTATGGCTACACCTTC
TRBJ2-7 - TRBV7-9 TRBD1 CASRDRDRAYEQYF TGTGCCAGCAGGGACCGGGACAGGGCCTACGAGCAGTACTTC
TRBJ1-1 - TRBV6-2/TRBV6-3 - CASSLVVWENTEAFF TGTGCCAGCAGTTTGGTGGTGTGGGAGAACACTGAAGCTTTCTTT
TRBJ1-4 few TRBV5-8 - CASSIGSLGGEKLFF TGTGCCAGCAGCATTGGATCTCTTGGGGGGGAAAAACTGTTTTTT
TRBJ1-1 many TRBV5-1 TRBD1 CASSSRDRDTNTEAFF TGCGCCAGCAGCTCCCGGGACAGGGACACGAACACTGAAGCTTTCTTT
TRBJ1-1 - TRBV28 TRBD1 CASSSPDRSKAFF TGTGCCAGCAGTTCCCCGGACAGGTCCAAAGCTTTCTTT
TRBJ2-7 many TRBV18 - CASSPAGAYEQYF TGTGCCAGCTCACCAGCAGGGGCCTACGAGCAGTACTTC
TRBJ2-7 few TRBV5-1 - CASSLSQGTNEQYF TGCGCCAGCAGCTTGTCCCAGGGGACAAACGAGCAGTACTTC
TRBJ2-1 - TRBV5-1 TRBD2 CASSQKREGRNEQFF TGCGCCAGCAGCCAAAAGCGGGAGGGCCGGAATGAGCAGTTCTTC
TRBJ2-2 many TRBV28 - CASSLYTGELFF TGTGCCAGCAGTTTATACACCGGGGAGCTGTTTTTT
TRBJ2-1 many TRBV28 - CASSLLGPSSYNEQFF TGTGCCAGCAGCCTGCTAGGGCCCAGCTCCTACAATGAGCAGTTCTTC
TRBJ2-1 many TRBV5-6 - CASNPPQGRGSYNEQFF TGTGCCAGCAACCCACCACAGGGGCGGGGGTCCTACAATGAGCAGTTCTTC
TRBJ2-1 many TRBV18 TRBD2 CASSPGLVNYEQFF TGTGCCAGCTCACCAGGACTAGTCAACTATGAGCAGTTCTTC
TRBJ2-3 many TRBV5-6 - CASSLRGSGTQYF TGTGCCAGCAGCCTCCGGGGGTCAGGTACGCAGTATTTT
TRBJ1-6 many TRBV28 TRBD1 CASRPQGGRSPLHF TGTGCCAGCAGGCCCCAGGGGGGGAGATCACCCCTCCACTTT
TRBJ1-2 many TRBV6-5 - CASSYGQHYGYTF TGTGCCAGCAGTTACGGGCAGCACTATGGCTACACCTTC
TRBJ2-2 many TRBV9 - CASSPRGKGWNTGELFF TGTGCCAGCAGCCCCCGTGGGAAGGGCTGGAACACCGGGGAGCTGTTTTTT
TRBJ2-5 - TRBV30 TRBD1 CAWSEQGARETQYF TGTGCCTGGAGTGAACAGGGGGCTCGAGAGACCCAGTACTTC
TRBJ1-1 many TRBV30 TRBD1 CAWSLYNRGMNTEAFF TGTGCCTGGAGTCTATACAACAGGGGGATGAACACTGAAGCTTTCTTT
TRBJ2-7 - TRBV18 TRBD2 CASSPYTSGEQYF TGTGCCAGCTCACCCTACACTAGCGGCGAGCAGTACTTC
TRBJ2-7 - TRBV19 - CASTPAGFNEQYF TGTGCCAGTACTCCTGCGGGGTTCAACGAGCAGTACTTC
TRBJ1-1 few TRBV20-1 - CSAREGGTEAFF TGCAGTGCTAGAGAGGGGGGCACTGAAGCTTTCTTT
TRBJ1-4 - TRBV4-2 - CASSHPIRAEKLFF TGTGCCAGCAGCCACCCTATTAGGGCCGAAAAACTGTTTTTT